This entry lists 30 T cell receptor beta chains sequenced from one sample in a study of shared clonotypes between healthy human individuals. Terminally differentiated effector memory CD45RA+ cells were excluded by CCR7 positive selection of CD45RO-negative cells. Using immunoSEQ multiplex PCR, the repertoire was profiled, and TCRdb retains in-frame clones only, with some absent. This sample has 1.5 million to 2.5 million clones, with approximately 95% found just once. Sequencing input: naive CD8+ T cells sorted from blood. These receptors were collected from a man between 18 and 29 years old in good health.

CDR3 in amino acids: CASSPPAGDSTYNEQFF. CDR3 sequence (DNA): TGTGCCAGCTCACCTCCGGCGGGAGATAGCACCTACAATGAGCAGTTCTTC. The chain uses TRBV18 and TRBJ2-1; 7 bases align to TRBD2. CDR3 size: 17 residues. The germline V gene encodes CDR1 KGHSH and CDR2 LQKENI. The V and J ends lost 3 bases and 2 bases, in that order; junction bases with no gene match: 10.

The genes are TRBV2 and TRBJ1-2; the D is unclear. The germline V and J ends were trimmed by 5 bases and 8 bases, with 9 bases remaining between them. CDR3 length: 11 residues. Germline CDR1 and CDR2: SNHLY and FYNNEI. CDR3 nucleotides: TGTGCCAGCAGTTTGGACGAGGGCTACACCTTC. Protein product: CASSLDEGYTF.

This clone showed up just once. This chain links TRBV28 with TRBJ1-4; the match to TRBD1 covers 7 bases. Germline CDR1 reads MDHEN; CDR2 reads SYDVKM. J gave up 3 bases and V 5 bases, and 6 bases lay outside the gene matches. This CDR3 spans 15 amino acids. As DNA, the CDR3 is TGTGCCAGCAGTCCACAGGGGTTGGCTAATGAAAAACTGTTTTTT. This translates into CASSPQGLANEKLFF. Looking up the rest from reference TRBV28 and TRBJ1-4 gives the full variable domain: DVKVTQSSRYLVKRTGEKVFLECVQDMDHENMFWYRQDPGLGLRLIYFSYDVKMKEKGDIPEGYSVSREKKERFSLILESASTNQTSMYLCASSPQGLANEKLFFGSGTQLSVL.

This chain uses TRBV6-6 with TRBJ2-1, with TRBD1 identical over 7 bases. The CDR3 is 14 amino acids. The junction had 11 bases not matched to a gene; V was cut back by 10 bases and J by 5 bases. Germline-derived CDR1 and CDR2 are MNHNY and SVGAGI (reference sequence). The CDR3 bases are TGTGCCACCATAACAGGGGAAATTGACAATGAGCAGTTCTTC. It encodes CATITGEIDNEQFF.

V is TRBV5-6 and J is TRBJ2-5, with no clear D. Germline-derived CDR1 and CDR2 are SGHDT and YYEEEE. CDR3 length: 12 residues. V was trimmed by 4 bases and J by 3 bases, leaving 7 bases between them. Written as DNA, the CDR3 is TGTGCCAGCAGCGACCTGAAAGAGACCCAGTACTTC. It codes for CASSDLKETQYF. The entire variable domain, with the rest obtained from reference TRBV5-6 and TRBJ2-5, is as follows: DAGVTQSPTHLIKTRGQQVTLRCSPKSGHDTVSWYQQALGQGPQFIFQYYEEEERQRGNFPDRFSGHQFPNYSSELNVNALLLGDSALYLCASSDLKETQYFGPGTRLLVL.

This clone came up once. V gene TRBV10-2 combines with J gene TRBJ2-3; possible D gene TRBD2, 6 bases. The CDR3 is 16 amino acids. V was clipped by 6 bases and J by 0 bases, with 16 bases between them. CDR1 is WSHSY and CDR2 is SAAADI in the germline V gene. This chain's CDR3 is CASSGPAGISTDTQYF. The CDR3 nucleotides are TGCGCCAGCAGCGGGCCGGCGGGGATTAGCACAGATACGCAGTATTTT.

The chain has TRBV7-2 and TRBJ2-2; unclear D gene. V gave up 2 bases and J gave up 8 bases, with 9 bases separating them. Germline V gene lookup returns CDR1 SGHTA and CDR2 FQGNSA. This CDR3 has 13 amino acids. This CDR3 reads CASSLNLAGELFF. DNA of the CDR3: TGTGCCAGCAGCTTAAATTTGGCTGGGGAGCTGTTTTTT. Combining the CDR3 with reference TRBV7-2 and TRBJ2-2 gives the whole variable domain GAGVSQSPSNKVTEKGKDVELRCDPISGHTALYWYRQSLGQGLEFLIYFQGNSAPDKSGLPSDRFSAERTGGSVSTLTIQRTQQEDSAVYLCASSLNLAGELFFGEGSRLTVL.

The chain uses TRBV11-2 and TRBJ1-1; no definite D call. The germline CDR1 and CDR2 sequences are SGHAT and FQNNGV. V lost 2 bases and J 3 bases, leaving 7 bases between the germline ends. The CDR3 runs to 13 residues. The CDR3 loop reads CASSLPGDTEAFF. CDR3 bases: TGTGCCAGCAGCTTACCCGGGGACACTGAAGCTTTCTTT.

The V call is TRBV23-1, the J call TRBJ2-1, with D possibly called TRBD1 or TRBD2 (6 bases each). TRBV23-1 is reported as an ORF; its role is uncertain. With 3 bases removed from V and 4 bases from J, the gap between germline ends came to 19 bases. CDR3 length: 17 residues. CDR3 amino acids: CASSQMPGEDYYNEQFF. The DNA for the CDR3 is TGCGCCAGCAGTCAGATGCCAGGGGAGGATTATTACAATGAGCAGTTCTTC.

V is TRBV7-8 and J is TRBJ2-5; D is unclear. Germline assignment: CDR1 SGHVS and CDR2 FQNEAQ. CDR3 length: 12 amino acids. V lost 1 base, J lost 5 bases, and 5 bases lay in between. The CDR3 protein is CASSLGPETQYF. The DNA for the CDR3 is TGTGCCAGCAGCTTAGGGCCTGAGACCCAGTACTTC.

The chain employs TRBV2 and TRBJ2-3; 9 nucleotides match TRBD1. V lost 9 bases, J lost 2 bases, and 6 bases stayed unmatched. CDR1 and CDR2 from the germline V gene are SNHLY and FYNNEI. CDR3 size: 14 residues. The CDR3 loop is CARGDRGSTDTQYF. In nucleotides, the CDR3 is TGTGCCAGGGGAGACAGGGGGTCCACAGATACGCAGTATTTT. The full variable domain, with the rest looked up from reference TRBV2 and TRBJ2-3, is EPEVTQTPSHQVTQMGQEVILRCVPISNHLYFYWYRQILGQKVEFLVSFYNNEISEKSEIFDDQFSVERPDGSNFTLKIRSTKLEDSAMYFCARGDRGSTDTQYFGPGTRLTVL.

The V and J genes are TRBV21-1 and TRBJ2-7. TRBV21-1 is a known pseudogene. This CDR3 is 14 amino acids long. The DNA of the CDR3 is TGTGCCAGCAGCGGGGGTGTCATTCCCTACGAGCAGTACTTC. This sequence encodes CASSGGVIPYEQYF.

The chain uses TRBV27 and TRBJ2-1; TRBD2 agrees at 14 bases. With 7 bases clipped from V and 3 bases from J, the junction kept 11 bases outside the gene matches. CDR3 length equals 18 residues. Looked up from germline, CDR1 is MNHEY and CDR2 is SMNVEV (reference sequence). The CDR3 bases are TGTGCCAGCATGGGAGGACTAGCGGGAGGCGGTTTCTACAATGAGCAGTTCTTC. It is translated as CASMGGLAGGGFYNEQFF.

This clone was seen once. The rearrangement links TRBV4-1 to TRBJ1-2, with a possible D match to TRBD1 (5 bases). CDR1 is MGHRA, CDR2 YSYEKL, per germline. The CDR3 contains 16 residues. Trimming cost V 0 bases and J 4 bases, with 15 bases left between them. CDR3 sequence (DNA): TGCGCCAGCAGCCAAGAAGCCGGGGCCGGGGGCTATGGCTACACCTTC. Protein: CASSQEAGAGGYGYTF.

The V and J genes are TRBV2 and TRBJ2-2; 12 positions match TRBD2. The germline V gene has CDR1 SNHLY and CDR2 FYNNEI. CDR3 length: 15 amino acids. After removal of 10 bases from V and 5 bases from J, the junction contained 8 bases not matched to a gene. The CDR3 DNA reads TGTGCCACCATCGGACTAGCGGGAAAAACCGGGGAGCTGTTTTTT. Translation: CATIGLAGKTGELFF.

The V and J genes are TRBV5-4 and TRBJ1-2; TRBD1 is a possible D gene (6 bases). Germline V lookup: CDR1 SGHNT, CDR2 YYREEE (reference sequence). Deletions cut 3 bases from V and 6 bases from J, with 18 bases between. This CDR3 region has 15 residues. CDR3: CASSSPPGARDGYTF. The CDR3 region has the DNA TGTGCCAGCAGCTCACCCCCAGGGGCGCGCGATGGCTACACCTTC.

This chain connects TRBV10-3 to TRBJ2-7, with a possible D match to TRBD1 (5 bases). V was clipped by 6 bases and J by 0 bases, with 9 bases between them. The CDR3 extends over 13 amino acids. Germline assignment: CDR1 ENHRY and CDR2 SYGVKD. The CDR3 spells CAIRDTSSYEQYF. CDR3 DNA sequence: TGTGCCATCAGGGACACCAGCTCCTACGAGCAGTACTTC.

This clone was seen once. The chain links TRBV6-6 to TRBJ2-7; weak D call: TRBD1 (5 bases). CDR1 and CDR2 from the germline V gene are MNHNY and SVGAGI (reference sequence). The CDR3 has 16 amino acids. V was pared by 5 bases and J by 1 base, with 18 bases between. CDR3 nucleotides: TGTGCCAGCAGTCCTGTTGCGACAGTGTCGTCCTACGAGCAGTACTTC. Protein sequence: CASSPVATVSSYEQYF.

V and J are TRBV15 and TRBJ2-7; 9 nucleotides align to TRBD2. Germline V gives CDR1 LNHNV, CDR2 YYDKDF (reference sequence). The CDR3 loop spans 16 amino acids. J gave up 2 bases and V 3 bases, and 8 bases lay outside the gene matches. CDR3 nucleotides: TGTGCCACCAGCAGGTTTTCTAGCGGGGTAACCTACGAGCAGTACTTC. It yields the protein CATSRFSSGVTYEQYF.

The rearrangement joins TRBV4-3 to TRBJ2-7; D tentatively fits TRBD1 or TRBD2 (7 bases each). Trimming pared 1 base from V and 1 base from J, leaving 17 bases between. The CDR3 has 17 amino acids. Germline V gene sequence: CDR1 LGHNA, CDR2 YSLEER. CDR3 in DNA: TGCGCCAGCAGCCAAGTTGTGGGGGGGGACAGATCCTACGAGCAGTACTTC. It specifies CASSQVVGGDRSYEQYF.

In DNA, the CDR3 is TGTGCCAGCAGTTCACCCACCGGGGAGCTGTTTTTT. Translating gives CASSSPTGELFF. V usage is TRBV6-6 and J usage is TRBJ2-2; D is unclear. CDR3 length: 12 residues. Germline CDR1 reads MNHNY; CDR2 reads SVGAGI (reference sequence). Trimming removed 4 bases at V and 4 bases at J, with 4 bases between.

The rearrangement joins TRBV7-6 to TRBJ2-7, with unresolved D. Trimming removed 3 bases at V and 2 bases at J, with 14 bases between. The V gene's germline CDR1 is SGHVS and CDR2 FNYEAQ. The CDR3 runs 15 residues. This CDR3 reads CASSLGPDVAYEQYF. In DNA, the CDR3 is TGTGCCAGCAGCTTGGGCCCGGACGTAGCCTACGAGCAGTACTTC.

Of note for this clone: The identical CDR3 is also encoded by other nucleotide sequences in the sample. J is TRBJ2-7 and V is TRBV4-1, with 11 positions matching TRBD2. The CDR3 contains 15 residues. J was trimmed by 4 bases and V by 1 base; bases with no gene match: 3. CDR1 and CDR2 (germline): MGHRA, YSYEKL. The CDR3: CASSQVTSGSYEQYF. DNA of the CDR3: TGCGCCAGCAGCCAAGTAACTAGCGGGAGTTACGAGCAGTACTTC.

For this clone: The sample carries other DNA sequences with the same CDR3. The chain employs TRBV13 and TRBJ2-2, with 10 bases identical to TRBD2. Germline trimming cut 5 bases from V and 3 bases from J; bases unmatched to any gene: 6. There are 16 residues in the CDR3. Germline values: CDR1 PRHDT, CDR2 FYEKMQ (reference sequence). The CDR3 nucleotides read TGTGCCAGCAGCCCCCGGACTAGCGGAGACACCGGGGAGCTGTTTTTT. Translation: CASSPRTSGDTGELFF.

The J gene is TRBJ2-7, the V gene TRBV19; 11 bases map to TRBD1. This CDR3 comprises 13 residues. Per the germline V gene, CDR1 is LNHDA and CDR2 is SQIVND (reference sequence). J gave up 3 bases and V 10 bases, and 5 bases lay outside the gene matches. The CDR3 region is CATAGTGGYEQYF. The CDR3 coding sequence is TGTGCCACCGCCGGGACAGGGGGCTACGAGCAGTACTTC.

The chain uses TRBV6-1 and TRBJ1-4; D possibly corresponds to TRBD1 (5 bases). The CDR3 loop spans 14 amino acids. V was shortened by 4 bases and J by 2 bases, with 8 bases between the two germline ends. CDR1 is MNHNS and CDR2 is SASEGT in the germline V gene. The CDR3: CASSGRVTNEKLFF. The CDR3 region has the DNA TGTGCCAGCAGTGGCAGGGTGACTAATGAAAAACTGTTTTTT.

Details on this clone: The sample contains more than one DNA sequence encoding this CDR3. V gene TRBV6-1 combines with J gene TRBJ2-1, with TRBD2 matching over 7 bases. Trimming cost V 1 base and J 0 bases; bases outside gene matches: 3. CDR1 and CDR2 (germline): MNHNS, SASEGT. There are 16 residues in the CDR3. Written as DNA, the CDR3 is TGTGCCAGCAGTGAAGGAGCGGGGTTCTCCTACAATGAGCAGTTCTTC. Translation gives CASSEGAGFSYNEQFF.

This chain connects TRBV29-1 to TRBJ1-2; TRBD1 is a possible D gene (5 bases). The germline V and J ends were trimmed by 6 bases and 4 bases, with 21 bases remaining between them. The CDR3 has 15 amino acids. In germline, CDR1 is SQVTM, CDR2 ANQGSEA. The DNA for the CDR3 is TGCAGCGTGACTGGGACCACCCCGTTAAGCTATGGCTACACCTTC. Its translation is CSVTGTTPLSYGYTF.

The rearrangement uses TRBV11-2 and TRBJ2-3; D gene unclear. This CDR3 contains 14 residues. V was pared by 0 bases and J by 9 bases, with 13 bases between. The germline gives CDR1 SGHAT, CDR2 FQNNGV. The CDR3 reads CASSLDAASTTQYF. The DNA of the CDR3 is TGTGCCAGCAGCTTAGATGCAGCGTCTACGACGCAGTATTTT.

The V and J genes are TRBV29-1 and TRBJ2-7; weak D call: TRBD1 (5 bases). The V end lost 7 bases, the J end lost 6 bases, and 13 bases lay between the germline ends. From germline, CDR1 is SQVTM and CDR2 ANQGSEA. The CDR3 has 11 amino acids. As DNA, the CDR3 is TGCAGCGCCGTAGGGGCGAGCGAGCAGTACTTC. It yields the protein CSAVGASEQYF.